Below are 5 T cell receptor beta chains sequenced from a single sample in a study of cytomegalovirus exposure and HLA in healthy donors. PCR primers comprised 60 Vbeta and 13 Jbeta primers. Using immunoSEQ multiplex PCR, the repertoire was profiled, and TCRdb retains in-frame clones only, with some absent. This sample yields approximately 100,000 clones, of which more than 65% are seen a single time; approximately 9.2% belongs to the top ten. Sequenced sample: PBMCs. The receptor source for this set is a human donor in good health.

The chain employs TRBV5-1 and TRBJ2-3; 14 bases match TRBD2. The V gene end was trimmed by 5 bases and the J gene end by 5 bases; junction bases not matched to a gene: 4. Germline assignment: CDR1 SGHRS and CDR2 YFSETQ. The CDR3 is 15 residues long. The CDR3 protein is CASSSGLAGGDTQYF. As DNA, the CDR3 is TGCGCCAGCAGTTCAGGACTAGCGGGGGGAGATACGCAGTATTTT. Using reference TRBV5-1 and TRBJ2-3 for the parts outside the CDR3, the full variable domain is KAGVTQTPRYLIKTRGQQVTLSCSPISGHRSVSWYQQTPGQGLQFLFEYFSETQRNKGNFPGRFSGRQFSNSRSEMNVSTLELGDSALYLCASSSGLAGGDTQYFGPGTRLTVL.

The chain employs TRBV6-1 and TRBJ1-5, with 9 bases aligning to TRBD1. Losses at the gene ends were 4 bases for V and 1 base for J; bases not matched to a gene: 2. The CDR3 consists of 15 residues. The germline gives CDR1 MNHNS, CDR2 SASEGT. This CDR3 reads CASSGDRESNQPQHF. The CDR3 nucleotides are TGTGCCAGCAGTGGGGACAGGGAGAGCAATCAGCCCCAGCATTTT.

The chain combines TRBV27 with TRBJ1-5, with D unclear. Germline values: CDR1 MNHEY, CDR2 SMNVEV (reference sequence). V was clipped by 6 bases and J by 1 base, with 16 bases between them. The CDR3 sequence is 16 residues long. CDR3 DNA sequence: TGTGCCAGCAGCAACGGAGGGAAGGCAAGCAATCAGCCCCAGCATTTT. Translating gives CASSNGGKASNQPQHF.

This chain links TRBV30 with TRBJ1-2; 8 bases are shared with TRBD1. V gave up 5 bases and J gave up 8 bases; unmatched junction bases: 7. From germline, CDR1 is GTSNPN and CDR2 SVGIG (reference sequence). This CDR3 has 12 amino acids. The CDR3, as DNA: TGTGCCTGGGCGACAGGGGAAGAGGGCTACACCTTC. Amino acids: CAWATGEEGYTF. The variable domain in full, completed from reference TRBV30 and TRBJ1-2, reads SQTIHQWPATLVQPVGSPLSLECTVEGTSNPNLYWYRQAAGRGLQLLFYSVGIGQISSEVPQNLSASRPQDRQFILSSKKLLLSDSGFYLCAWATGEEGYTFGSGTRLTVV.

This chain connects TRBV19 to TRBJ1-1, with D possibly matching TRBD1 (5 bases). The CDR3 totals 17 residues. The germline V and J ends were trimmed by 0 bases and 5 bases, with 19 bases remaining between them. CDR1 and CDR2 (germline): LNHDA, SQIVND (reference sequence). CDR3 nucleotide sequence: TGTGCCAGTAGTATAGATGTCCGTCAGGGTGTGATTACTGAAGCTTTCTTT. This encodes CASSIDVRQGVITEAFF. Full variable domain (outside the CDR3, taken from reference TRBV19 and TRBJ1-1): DGGITQSPKYLFRKEGQNVTLSCEQNLNHDAMYWYRQDPGQGLRLIYYSQIVNDFQKGDIAEGYSVSREKKESFPLTVTSAQKNPTAFYLCASSIDVRQGVITEAFFGQGTRLTVV.